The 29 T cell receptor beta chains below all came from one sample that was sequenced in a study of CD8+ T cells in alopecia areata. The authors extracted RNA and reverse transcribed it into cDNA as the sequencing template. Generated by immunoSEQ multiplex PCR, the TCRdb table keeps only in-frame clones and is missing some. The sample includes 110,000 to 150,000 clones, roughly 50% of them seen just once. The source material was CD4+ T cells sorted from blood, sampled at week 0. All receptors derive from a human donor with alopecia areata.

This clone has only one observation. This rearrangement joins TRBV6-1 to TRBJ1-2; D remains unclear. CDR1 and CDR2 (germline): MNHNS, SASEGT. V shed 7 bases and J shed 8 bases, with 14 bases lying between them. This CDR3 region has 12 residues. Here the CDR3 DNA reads TGTGCCAGCACTGGGGAGGTTGGCGGCTACACCTTC. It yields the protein CASTGEVGGYTF.

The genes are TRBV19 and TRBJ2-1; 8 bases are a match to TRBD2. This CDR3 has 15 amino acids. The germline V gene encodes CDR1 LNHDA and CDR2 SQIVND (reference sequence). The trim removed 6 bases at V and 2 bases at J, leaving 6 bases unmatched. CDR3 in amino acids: CASSRSGGTYNEQFF. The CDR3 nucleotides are TGTGCCAGTAGCCGCAGCGGGGGCACCTACAATGAGCAGTTCTTC. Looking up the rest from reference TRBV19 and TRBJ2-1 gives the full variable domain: DGGITQSPKYLFRKEGQNVTLSCEQNLNHDAMYWYRQDPGQGLRLIYYSQIVNDFQKGDIAEGYSVSREKKESFPLTVTSAQKNPTAFYLCASSRSGGTYNEQFFGPGTRLTVL.

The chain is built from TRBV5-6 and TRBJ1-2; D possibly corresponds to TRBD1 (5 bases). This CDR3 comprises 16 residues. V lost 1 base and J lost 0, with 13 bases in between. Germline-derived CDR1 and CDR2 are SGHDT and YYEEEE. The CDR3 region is CASSLMSGHANYGYTF. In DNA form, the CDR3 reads TGTGCCAGCAGCTTGATGTCAGGGCACGCTAACTATGGCTACACCTTC.

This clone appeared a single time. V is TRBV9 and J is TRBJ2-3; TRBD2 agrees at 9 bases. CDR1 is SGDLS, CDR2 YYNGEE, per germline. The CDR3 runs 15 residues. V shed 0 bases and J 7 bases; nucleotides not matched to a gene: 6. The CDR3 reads CASSVAFGTSNTQYF. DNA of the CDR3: TGTGCCAGCAGCGTAGCTTTTGGGACTAGCAATACGCAGTATTTT.

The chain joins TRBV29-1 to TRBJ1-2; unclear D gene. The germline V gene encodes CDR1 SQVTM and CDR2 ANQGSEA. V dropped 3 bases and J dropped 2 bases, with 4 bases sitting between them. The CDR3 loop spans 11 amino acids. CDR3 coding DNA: TGCAGCGTTGACAAAAACTATGGCTACACCTTC. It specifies CSVDKNYGYTF.

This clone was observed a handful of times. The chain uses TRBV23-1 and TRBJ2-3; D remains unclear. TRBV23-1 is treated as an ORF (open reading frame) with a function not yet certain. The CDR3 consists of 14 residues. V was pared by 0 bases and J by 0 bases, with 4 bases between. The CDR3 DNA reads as TGCGCCAGCAGTCAATCGGAGAGCACAGATACGCAGTATTTT. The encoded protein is CASSQSESTDTQYF.

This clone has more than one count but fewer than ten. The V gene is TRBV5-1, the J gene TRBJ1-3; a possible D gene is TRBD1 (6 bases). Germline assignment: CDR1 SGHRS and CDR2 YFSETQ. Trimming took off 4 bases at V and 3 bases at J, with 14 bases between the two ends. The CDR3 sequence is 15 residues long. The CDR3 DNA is TGCGCCAGCAGCCCCAACGGGGGCAGTGGAAACACCATATATTTT. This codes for CASSPNGGSGNTIYF.

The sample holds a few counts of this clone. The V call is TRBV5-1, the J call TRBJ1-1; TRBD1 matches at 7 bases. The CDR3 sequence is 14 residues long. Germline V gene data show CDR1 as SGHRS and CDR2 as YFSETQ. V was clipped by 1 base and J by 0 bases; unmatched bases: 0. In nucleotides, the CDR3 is TGCGCCAGCAGCTTGAGGGGGCTGAACACTGAAGCTTTCTTT. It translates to CASSLRGLNTEAFF.

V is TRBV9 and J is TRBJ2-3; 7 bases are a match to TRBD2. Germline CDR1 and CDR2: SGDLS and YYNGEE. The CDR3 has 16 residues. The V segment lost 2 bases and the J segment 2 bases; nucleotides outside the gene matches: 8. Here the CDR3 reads CASSVESGAFTDTQYF. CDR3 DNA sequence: TGTGCCAGCAGCGTTGAAAGCGGGGCCTTCACAGATACGCAGTATTTT.

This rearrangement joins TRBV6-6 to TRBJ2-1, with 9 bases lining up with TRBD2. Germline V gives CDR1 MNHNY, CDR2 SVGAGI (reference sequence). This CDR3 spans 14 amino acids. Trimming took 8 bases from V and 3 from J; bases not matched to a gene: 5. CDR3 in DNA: TGTGCCAGCTTGAGTAGCGGGGGCTACAATGAGCAGTTCTTC. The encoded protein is CASLSSGGYNEQFF.

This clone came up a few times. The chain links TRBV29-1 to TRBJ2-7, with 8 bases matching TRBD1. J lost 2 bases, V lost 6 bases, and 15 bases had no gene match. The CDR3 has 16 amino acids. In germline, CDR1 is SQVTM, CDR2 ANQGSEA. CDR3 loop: CSVVPRKTGAAYEQYF. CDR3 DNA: TGCAGCGTCGTGCCCAGAAAGACAGGGGCAGCCTACGAGCAGTACTTC.

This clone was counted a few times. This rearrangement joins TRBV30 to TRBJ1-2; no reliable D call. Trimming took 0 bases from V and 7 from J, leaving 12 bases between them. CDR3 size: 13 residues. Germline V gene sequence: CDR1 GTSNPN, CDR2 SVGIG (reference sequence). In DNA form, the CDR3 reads TGTGCCTGGAGTGTCCACCCTGGGGTTGGCTACACCTTC. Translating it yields CAWSVHPGVGYTF.

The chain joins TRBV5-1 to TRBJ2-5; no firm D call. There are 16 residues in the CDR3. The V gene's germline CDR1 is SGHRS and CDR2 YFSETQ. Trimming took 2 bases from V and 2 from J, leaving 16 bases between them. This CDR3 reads CASSLQGPHTQETQYF. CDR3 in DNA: TGCGCCAGCAGCTTACAAGGACCACACACGCAAGAGACCCAGTACTTC.

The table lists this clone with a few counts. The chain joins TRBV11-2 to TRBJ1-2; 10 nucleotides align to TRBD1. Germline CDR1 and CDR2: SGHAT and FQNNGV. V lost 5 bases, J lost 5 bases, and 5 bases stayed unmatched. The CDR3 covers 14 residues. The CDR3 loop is CASSAGQGGYGYTF. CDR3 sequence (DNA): TGTGCCAGCAGCGCCGGACAGGGGGGATATGGCTACACCTTC.

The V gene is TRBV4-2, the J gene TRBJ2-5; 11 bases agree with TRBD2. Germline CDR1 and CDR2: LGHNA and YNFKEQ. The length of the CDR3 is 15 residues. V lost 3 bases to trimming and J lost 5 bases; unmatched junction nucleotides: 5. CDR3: CASSQLAGGPETQYF. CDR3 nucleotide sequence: TGTGCCAGCAGCCAGTTAGCGGGGGGGCCGGAGACCCAGTACTTC.

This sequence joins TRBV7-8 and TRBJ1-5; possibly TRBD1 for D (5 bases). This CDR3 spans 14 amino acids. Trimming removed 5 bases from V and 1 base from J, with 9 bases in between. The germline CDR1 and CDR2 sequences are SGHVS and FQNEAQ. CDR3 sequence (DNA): TGTGCCAGCAGCCAAAGACAGAGCAATCAGCCCCAGCATTTT. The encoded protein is CASSQRQSNQPQHF.

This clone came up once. This CDR3 reads CASSQTGTRQETQYF. As DNA, the CDR3 is TGTGCCAGCAGCCAAACTGGGACTAGACAAGAGACCCAGTACTTC. The rearrangement joins TRBV4-2 to TRBJ2-5; 8 nucleotides align to TRBD2. V was pared by 2 bases and J by 2 bases, with 4 bases of the junction left unmatched. The CDR3 length is 15 residues. The germline CDR1 and CDR2 sequences are LGHNA and YNFKEQ.

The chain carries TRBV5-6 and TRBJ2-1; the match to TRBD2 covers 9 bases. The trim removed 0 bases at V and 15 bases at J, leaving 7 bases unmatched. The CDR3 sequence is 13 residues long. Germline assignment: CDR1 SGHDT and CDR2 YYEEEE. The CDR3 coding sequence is TGTGCCAGCAGCTTGGGACTAGCGGCGAGAAGGTTCTTC. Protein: CASSLGLAARRFF.

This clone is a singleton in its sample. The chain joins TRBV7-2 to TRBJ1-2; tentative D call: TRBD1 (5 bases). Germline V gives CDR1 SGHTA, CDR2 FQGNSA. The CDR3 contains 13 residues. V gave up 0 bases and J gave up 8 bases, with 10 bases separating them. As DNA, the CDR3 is TGTGCCAGCAGCTTAGCTCGGGGGGTCGGCTACACCTTC. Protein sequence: CASSLARGVGYTF.

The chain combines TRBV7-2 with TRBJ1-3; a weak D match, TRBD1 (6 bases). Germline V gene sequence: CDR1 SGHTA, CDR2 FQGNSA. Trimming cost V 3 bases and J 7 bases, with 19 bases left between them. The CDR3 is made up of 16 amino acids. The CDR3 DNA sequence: TGTGCCAGCAGCTTTTGGACAGCGGGAAACGGGAACACCATATATTTT. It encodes CASSFWTAGNGNTIYF.

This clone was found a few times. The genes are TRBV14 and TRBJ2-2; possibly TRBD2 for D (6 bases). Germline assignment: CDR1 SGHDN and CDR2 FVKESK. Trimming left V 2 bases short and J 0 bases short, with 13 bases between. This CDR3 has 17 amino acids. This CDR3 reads CASSQLGTVANTGELFF. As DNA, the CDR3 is TGTGCCAGCAGCCAACTAGGGACTGTCGCGAACACCGGGGAGCTGTTTTTT.

CDR3 DNA sequence: TGTGCCAGCAGCCAAGGGAAGAAGCATTTCCTTGAAGAGACCCAGTACTTC. Its protein is CASSQGKKHFLEETQYF. The chain combines TRBV14 with TRBJ2-5; no firm D call. The CDR3 has 17 residues. Germline assignment: CDR1 SGHDN and CDR2 FVKESK. Trimming left V 1 base short and J 3 bases short, with 18 bases between.

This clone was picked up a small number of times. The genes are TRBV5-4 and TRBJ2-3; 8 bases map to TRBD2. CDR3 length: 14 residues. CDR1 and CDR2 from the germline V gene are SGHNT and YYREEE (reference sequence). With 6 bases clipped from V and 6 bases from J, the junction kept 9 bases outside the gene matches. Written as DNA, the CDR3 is TGTGCCAGCACCCCCGGACTAGCAGGCGATACGCAGTATTTT. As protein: CASTPGLAGDTQYF.

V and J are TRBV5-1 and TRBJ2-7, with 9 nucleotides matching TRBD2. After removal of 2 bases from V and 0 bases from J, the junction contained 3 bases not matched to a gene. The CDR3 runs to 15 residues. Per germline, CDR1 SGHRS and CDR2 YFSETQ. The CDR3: CASSFLAGTSYEQYF. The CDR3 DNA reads TGCGCCAGCAGCTTCCTAGCGGGGACCTCCTACGAGCAGTACTTC.

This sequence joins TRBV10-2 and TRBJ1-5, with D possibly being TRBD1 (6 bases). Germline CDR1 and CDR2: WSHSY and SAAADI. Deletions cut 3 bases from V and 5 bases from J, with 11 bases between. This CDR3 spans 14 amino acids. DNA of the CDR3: TGCGCCAGCAGTGATAACAGGGCTTATCAGCCCCAGCATTTT. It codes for CASSDNRAYQPQHF.

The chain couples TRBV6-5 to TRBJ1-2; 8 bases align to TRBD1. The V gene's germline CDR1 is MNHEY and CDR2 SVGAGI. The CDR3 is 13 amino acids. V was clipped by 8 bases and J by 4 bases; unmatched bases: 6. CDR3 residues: CASGQGASYGYTF. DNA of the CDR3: TGTGCCAGCGGGCAGGGGGCGAGCTATGGCTACACCTTC.

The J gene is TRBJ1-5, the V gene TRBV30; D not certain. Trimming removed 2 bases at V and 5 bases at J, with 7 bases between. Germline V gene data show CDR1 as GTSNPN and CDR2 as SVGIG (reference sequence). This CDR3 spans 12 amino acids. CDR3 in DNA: TGTGCCTGGAGTACTCCCGATCAGCCCCAGCATTTT. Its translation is CAWSTPDQPQHF.

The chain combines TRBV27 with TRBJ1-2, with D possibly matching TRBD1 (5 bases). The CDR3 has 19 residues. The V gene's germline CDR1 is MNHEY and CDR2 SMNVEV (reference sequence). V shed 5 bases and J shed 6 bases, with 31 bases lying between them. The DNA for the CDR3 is TGTGCCAGCAGTCCTCATGGGGACCGCGCTAAGAGGGAAAGAAATGGCTACACCTTC. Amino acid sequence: CASSPHGDRAKRERNGYTF.

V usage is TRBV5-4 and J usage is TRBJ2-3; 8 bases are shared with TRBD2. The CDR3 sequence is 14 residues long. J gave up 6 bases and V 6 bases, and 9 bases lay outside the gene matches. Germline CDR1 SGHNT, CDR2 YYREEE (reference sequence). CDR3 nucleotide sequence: TGTGCCAGCACTGACTCGAGCGGGGGCGATACGCAGTATTTT. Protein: CASTDSSGGDTQYF.